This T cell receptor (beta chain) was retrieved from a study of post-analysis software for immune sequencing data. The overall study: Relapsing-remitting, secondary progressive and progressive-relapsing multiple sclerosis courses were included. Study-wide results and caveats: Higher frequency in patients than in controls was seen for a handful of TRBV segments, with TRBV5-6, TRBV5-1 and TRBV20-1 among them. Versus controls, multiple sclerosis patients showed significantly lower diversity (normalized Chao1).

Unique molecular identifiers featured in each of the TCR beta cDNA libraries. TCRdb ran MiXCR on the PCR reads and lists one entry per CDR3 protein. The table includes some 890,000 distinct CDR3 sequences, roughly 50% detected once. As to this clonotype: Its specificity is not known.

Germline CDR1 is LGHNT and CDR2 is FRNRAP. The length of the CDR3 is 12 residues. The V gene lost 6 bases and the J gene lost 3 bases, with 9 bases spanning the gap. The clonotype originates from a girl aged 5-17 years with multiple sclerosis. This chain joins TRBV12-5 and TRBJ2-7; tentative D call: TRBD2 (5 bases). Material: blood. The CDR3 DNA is TGTGCTAGTGGACCCGGGGTCTACGAGCAGTACTTC. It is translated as CASGPGVYEQYF. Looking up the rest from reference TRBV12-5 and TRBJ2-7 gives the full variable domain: DARVTQTPRHKVTEMGQEVTMRCQPILGHNTVFWYRQTMMQGLELLAYFRNRAPLDDSGMPKDRFSAEMPDATLATLKIQPSEPRDSAVYFCASGPGVYEQYFGPGTRLTVT.